The text below deals with one T cell receptor (beta chain). Its antigen is unknown. The data were obtained in a study of cytotoxic CD8 clonotypes in ibrutinib-treated CLL. Overall study results and limits: Clonality increased with ibrutinib response but returned toward baseline at progression.

The length of the CDR3 is 15 residues. In germline, CDR1 is MNHNS, CDR2 SASEGT. The V end lost 5 bases, the J end lost 0 bases, and 11 bases lay between the germline ends. Data came from immunoSEQ multiplex PCR; TCRdb stores just in-frame clones and leaves some out. The sample shows just over 200,000 clones, approximately 79% of them seen only once. The source was PBMCs, collected after 12 months of ibrutinib treatment. This chain links TRBV6-1 with TRBJ1-3; no firm D call. The sequence came from a human donor with chronic lymphocytic leukemia. CDR3 loop: CASSPLGDSGNTIYF. CDR3 nucleotide sequence: TGTGCCAGCAGTCCCTTAGGTGACTCTGGAAACACCATATATTTT.